This T cell receptor (beta chain) was recorded in a study of CD8+CD57+ T cells in acquired aplastic anemia. For the study at large: DNA from sorted CD4+ and CD8+ cells averaged approximately 3.2 ug.

General study findings and limits: In common between the patients and the controls were more than 25 CD8+ CDR3 sequences.

TCR beta VDJ and CDR3 profiling used genomic DNA as template. TCRdb reprocessed the reads via MiXCR and lists one record per CDR3 protein. The sample carries around 190,000 distinct CDR3 sequences, around 59% recorded once. This CDR3 is built from 11 residues. Germline assignment: CDR1 SGHRS and CDR2 YFSETQ. V gave up 0 bases and J gave up 15 bases, with 10 bases separating them. Turning to this clonotype: Its antigen is undetermined.

This receptor was taken from a human donor in good health, serving as a control. The source material was sorted CD4+, CD8+, or CD8+CD57+ T cells (not recorded which) from PBMCs. The chain carries TRBV5-1 and TRBJ2-1; D is unresolved. The CDR3, as DNA: TGCGCCAGCAGCTTGGAAGGGTGGCGGTTCTTC. This encodes CASSLEGWRFF.